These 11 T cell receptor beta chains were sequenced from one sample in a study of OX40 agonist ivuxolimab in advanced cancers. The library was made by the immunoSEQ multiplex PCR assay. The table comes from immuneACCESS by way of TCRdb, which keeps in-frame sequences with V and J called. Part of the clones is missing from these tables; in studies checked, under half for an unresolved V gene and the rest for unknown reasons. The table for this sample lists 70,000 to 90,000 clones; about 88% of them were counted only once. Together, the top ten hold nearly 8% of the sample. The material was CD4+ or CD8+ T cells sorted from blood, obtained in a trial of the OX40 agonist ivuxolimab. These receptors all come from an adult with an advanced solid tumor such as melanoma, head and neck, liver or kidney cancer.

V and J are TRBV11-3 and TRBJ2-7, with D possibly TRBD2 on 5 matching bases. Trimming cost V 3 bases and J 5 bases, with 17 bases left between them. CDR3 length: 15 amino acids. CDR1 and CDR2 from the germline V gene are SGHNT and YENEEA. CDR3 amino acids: CASSFIREVADEQYF. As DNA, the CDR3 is TGTGCCAGCAGCTTTATCCGGGAAGTGGCAGACGAGCAGTACTTC.

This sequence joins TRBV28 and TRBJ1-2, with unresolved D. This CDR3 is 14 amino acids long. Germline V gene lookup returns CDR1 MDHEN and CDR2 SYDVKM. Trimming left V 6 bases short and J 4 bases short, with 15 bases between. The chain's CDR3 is CASSRWTAVYGYTF. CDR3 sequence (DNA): TGTGCCAGCAGCCGCTGGACGGCGGTCTATGGCTACACCTTC.

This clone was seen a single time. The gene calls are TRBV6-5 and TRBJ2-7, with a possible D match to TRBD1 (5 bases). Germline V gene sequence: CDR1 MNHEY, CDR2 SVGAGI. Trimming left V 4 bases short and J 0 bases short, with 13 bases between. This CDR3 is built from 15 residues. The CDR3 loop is CASSFSTGHSYEQYF. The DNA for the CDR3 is TGTGCCAGCAGTTTTTCCACAGGCCACTCCTACGAGCAGTACTTC.

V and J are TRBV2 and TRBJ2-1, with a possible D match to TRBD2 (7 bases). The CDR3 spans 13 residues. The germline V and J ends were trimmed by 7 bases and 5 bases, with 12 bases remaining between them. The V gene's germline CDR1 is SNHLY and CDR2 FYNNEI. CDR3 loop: CASKGGANNEQFF. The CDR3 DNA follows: TGTGCCAGCAAGGGGGGGGCTAACAATGAGCAGTTCTTC.

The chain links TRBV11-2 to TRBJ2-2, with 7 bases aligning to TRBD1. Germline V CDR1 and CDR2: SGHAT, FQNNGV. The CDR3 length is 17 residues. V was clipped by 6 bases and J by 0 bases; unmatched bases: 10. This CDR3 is CASRDRPGQTNTGELFF. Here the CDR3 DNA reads TGTGCCAGCAGAGACCGTCCGGGACAGACGAACACCGGGGAGCTGTTTTTT. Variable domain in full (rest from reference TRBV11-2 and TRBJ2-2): EAGVAQSPRYKIIEKRQSVAFWCNPISGHATLYWYQQILGQGPKLLIQFQNNGVVDDSQLPKDRFSAERLKGVDSTLKIQPAKLEDSAVYLCASRDRPGQTNTGELFFGEGSRLTVL.

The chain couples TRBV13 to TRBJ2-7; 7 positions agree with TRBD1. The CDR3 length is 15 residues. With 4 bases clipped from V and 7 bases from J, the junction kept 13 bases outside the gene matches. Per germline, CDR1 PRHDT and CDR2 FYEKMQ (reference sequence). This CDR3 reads CASSSRQGFLSEQYF. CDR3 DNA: TGTGCCAGCAGCTCGAGACAGGGCTTCCTTTCTGAGCAGTACTTC.

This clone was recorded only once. CDR3 bases: TGTGCCAGCAGCCAAGACGGTCTCGAGCAGTACTTC. This codes for CASSQDGLEQYF. This chain joins TRBV4-2 and TRBJ2-7, with D uncertain. In germline, CDR1 is LGHNA, CDR2 YNFKEQ. V lost 0 bases, J lost 6 bases, and 6 bases lay in between. This CDR3 has 12 amino acids.

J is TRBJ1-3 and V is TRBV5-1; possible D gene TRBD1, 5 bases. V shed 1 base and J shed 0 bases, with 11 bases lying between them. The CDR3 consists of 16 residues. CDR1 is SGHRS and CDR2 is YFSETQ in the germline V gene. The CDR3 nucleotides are TGCGCCAGCAGCTTGCTTCCCGGGGGCTCTGGAAACACCATATATTTT. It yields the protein CASSLLPGGSGNTIYF.

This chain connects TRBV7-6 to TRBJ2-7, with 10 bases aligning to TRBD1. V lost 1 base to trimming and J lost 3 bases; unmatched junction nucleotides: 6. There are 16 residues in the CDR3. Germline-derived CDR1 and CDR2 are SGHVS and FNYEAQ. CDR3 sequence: CASSLGSTGGFYEQYF. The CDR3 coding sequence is TGTGCCAGCAGCTTAGGATCGACAGGGGGCTTCTACGAGCAGTACTTC.

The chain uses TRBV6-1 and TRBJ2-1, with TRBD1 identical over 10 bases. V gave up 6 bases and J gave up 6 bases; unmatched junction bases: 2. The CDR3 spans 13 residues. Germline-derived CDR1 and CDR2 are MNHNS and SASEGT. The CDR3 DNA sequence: TGTGCCAGCAGCAGGGACAGGGGCAATGAGCAGTTCTTC. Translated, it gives CASSRDRGNEQFF.

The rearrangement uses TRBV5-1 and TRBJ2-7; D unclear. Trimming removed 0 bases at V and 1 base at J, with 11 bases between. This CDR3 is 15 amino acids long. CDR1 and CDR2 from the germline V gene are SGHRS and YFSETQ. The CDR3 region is CASSLVNRESYEQYF. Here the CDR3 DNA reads TGCGCCAGCAGCTTGGTAAACAGAGAGTCCTACGAGCAGTACTTC. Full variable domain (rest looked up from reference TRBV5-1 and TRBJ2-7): KAGVTQTPRYLIKTRGQQVTLSCSPISGHRSVSWYQQTPGQGLQFLFEYFSETQRNKGNFPGRFSGRQFSNSRSEMNVSTLELGDSALYLCASSLVNRESYEQYFGPGTRLTVT.